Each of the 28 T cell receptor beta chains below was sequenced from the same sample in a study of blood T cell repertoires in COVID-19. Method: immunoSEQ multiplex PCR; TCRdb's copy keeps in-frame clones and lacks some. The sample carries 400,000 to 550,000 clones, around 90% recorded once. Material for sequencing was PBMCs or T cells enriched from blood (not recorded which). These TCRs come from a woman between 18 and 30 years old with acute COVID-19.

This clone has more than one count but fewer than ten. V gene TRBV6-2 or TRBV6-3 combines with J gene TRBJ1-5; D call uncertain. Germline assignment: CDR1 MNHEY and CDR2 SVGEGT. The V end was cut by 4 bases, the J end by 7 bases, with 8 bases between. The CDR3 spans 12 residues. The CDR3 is CASSSGYQPQHF. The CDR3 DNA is TGTGCCAGCAGTTCCGGGTACCAGCCCCAGCATTTT.

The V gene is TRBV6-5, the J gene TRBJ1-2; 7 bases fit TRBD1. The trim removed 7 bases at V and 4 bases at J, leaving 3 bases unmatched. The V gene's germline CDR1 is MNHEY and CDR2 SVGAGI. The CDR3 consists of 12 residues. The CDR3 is CASTRTGYGYTF. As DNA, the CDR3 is TGTGCCAGCACAAGGACAGGCTATGGCTACACCTTC.

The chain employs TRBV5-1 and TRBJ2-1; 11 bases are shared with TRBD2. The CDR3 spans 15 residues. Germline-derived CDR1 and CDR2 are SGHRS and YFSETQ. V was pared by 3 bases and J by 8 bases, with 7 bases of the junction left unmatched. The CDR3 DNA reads TGCGCCAGCAGCTCTAGACTAGCGGGGTCGCATGAGCAGTTCTTC. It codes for CASSSRLAGSHEQFF.

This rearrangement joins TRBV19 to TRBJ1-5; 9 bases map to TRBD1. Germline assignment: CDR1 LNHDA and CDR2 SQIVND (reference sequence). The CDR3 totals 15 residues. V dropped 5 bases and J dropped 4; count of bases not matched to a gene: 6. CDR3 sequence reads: CASSSTGGANQPQHF. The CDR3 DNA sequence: TGTGCCAGTAGTTCCACAGGGGGCGCGAATCAGCCCCAGCATTTT.

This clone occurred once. The CDR3 DNA reads TGTGCCAGCAGCGGCCGGGGTACCCCATCCGAGCAGTACTTC. Its translation is CASSGRGTPSEQYF. The chain has TRBV9 and TRBJ2-7, with D possibly TRBD2 on 5 matching bases. V was pared by 3 bases and J by 6 bases, with 16 bases between. The CDR3 is 14 residues long. The V gene's germline CDR1 is SGDLS and CDR2 YYNGEE.

The CDR3 loop reads CASSLGASGYYEQYF. DNA for the CDR3: TGTGCCAGCAGCTTAGGGGCTAGCGGGTACTACGAGCAGTACTTC. V usage is TRBV7-9 and J usage is TRBJ2-7; TRBD2 matches 8 bases. The V segment lost 1 base and the J segment 3 bases; nucleotides outside the gene matches: 5. Germline assignment: CDR1 SEHNR and CDR2 FQNEAQ (reference sequence). The CDR3 is 15 amino acids.

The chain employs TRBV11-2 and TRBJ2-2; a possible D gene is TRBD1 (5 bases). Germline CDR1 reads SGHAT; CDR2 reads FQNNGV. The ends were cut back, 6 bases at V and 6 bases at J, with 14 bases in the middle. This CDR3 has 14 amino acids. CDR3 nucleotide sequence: TGTGCCAGCAGTCAGGGATTTGGCGCCGGGGAGCTGTTTTTT. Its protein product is CASSQGFGAGELFF.

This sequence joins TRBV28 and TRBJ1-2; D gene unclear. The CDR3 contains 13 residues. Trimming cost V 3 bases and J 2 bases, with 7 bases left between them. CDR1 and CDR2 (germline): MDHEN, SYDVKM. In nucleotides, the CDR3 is TGTGCCAGCAGTTTCGCAGAAAACTATGGCTACACCTTC. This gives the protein CASSFAENYGYTF.

This chain's CDR3 is CASSFKETQYF. CDR3 nucleotides: TGTGCCAGCAGTTTTAAAGAGACCCAGTACTTC. The chain couples TRBV28 to TRBJ2-5; D is ambiguous. Germline CDR1 MDHEN, CDR2 SYDVKM. Trimming removed 3 bases at V and 3 bases at J, with 2 bases between. This CDR3 is 11 amino acids long.

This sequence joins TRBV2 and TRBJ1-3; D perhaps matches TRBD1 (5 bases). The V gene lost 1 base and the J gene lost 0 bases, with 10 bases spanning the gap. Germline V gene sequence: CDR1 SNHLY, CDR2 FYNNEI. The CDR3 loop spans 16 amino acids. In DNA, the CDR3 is TGTGCCAGCAGTGAAGGGACACCCAACTCTGGAAACACCATATATTTT. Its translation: CASSEGTPNSGNTIYF.

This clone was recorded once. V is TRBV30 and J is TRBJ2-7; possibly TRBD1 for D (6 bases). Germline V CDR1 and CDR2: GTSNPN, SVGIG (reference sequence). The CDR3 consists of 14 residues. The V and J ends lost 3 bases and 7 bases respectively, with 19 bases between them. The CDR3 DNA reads TGTGCCTGGAGGAGAGGGACATGGCCGGCGGAGCAGTACTTC. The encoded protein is CAWRRGTWPAEQYF.

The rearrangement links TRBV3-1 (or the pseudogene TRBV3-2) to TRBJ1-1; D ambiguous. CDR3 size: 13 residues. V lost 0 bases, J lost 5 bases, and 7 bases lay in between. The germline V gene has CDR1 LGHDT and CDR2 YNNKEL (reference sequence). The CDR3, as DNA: TGTGCCAGCAGCCAAGAACGCAGTACTGAAGCTTTCTTT. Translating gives CASSQERSTEAFF.

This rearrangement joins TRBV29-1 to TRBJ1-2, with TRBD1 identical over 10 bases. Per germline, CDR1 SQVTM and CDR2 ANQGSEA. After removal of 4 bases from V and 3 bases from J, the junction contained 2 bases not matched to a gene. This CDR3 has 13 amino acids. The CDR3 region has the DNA TGCAGCGTTGGACAGGGGGCGGACTATGGCTACACCTTC. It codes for CSVGQGADYGYTF.

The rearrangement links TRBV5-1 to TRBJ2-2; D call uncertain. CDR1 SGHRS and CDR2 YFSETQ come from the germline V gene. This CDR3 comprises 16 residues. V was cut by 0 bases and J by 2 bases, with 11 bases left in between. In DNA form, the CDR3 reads TGCGCCAGCAGCTTGGCTTGGCAGGCTAACACCGGGGAGCTGTTTTTT. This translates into CASSLAWQANTGELFF.

The CDR3 loop is CASSLVRLSTILSSYEQYF. The CDR3 coding sequence is TGTGCCAGCAGCTTAGTTCGGTTGTCTACCATTTTGAGCTCCTACGAGCAGTACTTC. The chain recombines TRBV11-2 with TRBJ2-7; D is uncertain. There are 19 residues in the CDR3. Trimming stripped 1 base from V and 0 bases from J, with 22 bases between. Germline-derived CDR1 and CDR2 are SGHAT and FQNNGV.

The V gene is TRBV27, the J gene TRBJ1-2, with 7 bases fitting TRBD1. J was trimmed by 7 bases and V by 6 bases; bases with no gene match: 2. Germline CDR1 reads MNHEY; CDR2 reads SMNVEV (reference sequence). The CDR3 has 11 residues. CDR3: CASSAGGGYTF. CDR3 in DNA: TGTGCCAGCAGCGCAGGGGGTGGCTACACCTTC.

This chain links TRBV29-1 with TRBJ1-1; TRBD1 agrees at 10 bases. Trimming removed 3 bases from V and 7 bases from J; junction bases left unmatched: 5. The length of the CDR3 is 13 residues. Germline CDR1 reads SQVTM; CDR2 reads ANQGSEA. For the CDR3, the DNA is TGCAGCGTTGATCGACAGGGGGCTAATGAAGCTTTCTTT. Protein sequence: CSVDRQGANEAFF.

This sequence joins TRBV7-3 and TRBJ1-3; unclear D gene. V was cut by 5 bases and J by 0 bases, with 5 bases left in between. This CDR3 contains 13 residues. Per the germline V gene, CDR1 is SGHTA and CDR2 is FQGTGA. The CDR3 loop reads CASSDNSGNTIYF. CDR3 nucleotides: TGTGCCAGCAGCGACAACTCTGGAAACACCATATATTTT.

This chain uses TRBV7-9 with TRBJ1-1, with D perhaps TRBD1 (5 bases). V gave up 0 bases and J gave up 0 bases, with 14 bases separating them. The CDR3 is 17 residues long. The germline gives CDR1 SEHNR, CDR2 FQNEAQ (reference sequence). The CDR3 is CASSLARGEGLNTEAFF. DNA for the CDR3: TGTGCCAGCAGCTTAGCTCGAGGGGAGGGTCTGAACACTGAAGCTTTCTTT.

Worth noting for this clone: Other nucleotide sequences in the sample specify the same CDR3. CDR3 region: CASSLGAQETQYF. CDR3 nucleotide sequence: TGTGCCAGCAGTTTAGGGGCCCAAGAGACCCAGTACTTC. The chain carries TRBV12-3 or TRBV12-4 and TRBJ2-5; D uncertain. Trimming shortened V by 1 base and J by 1 base, and 4 bases separated the two germline ends. The CDR3 loop spans 13 amino acids.

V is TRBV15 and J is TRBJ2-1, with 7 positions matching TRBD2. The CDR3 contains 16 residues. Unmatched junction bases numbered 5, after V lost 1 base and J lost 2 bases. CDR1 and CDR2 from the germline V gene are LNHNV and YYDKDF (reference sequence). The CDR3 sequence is CATSRGLADTYNEQFF. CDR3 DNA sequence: TGTGCCACCAGCAGAGGTCTAGCGGACACCTACAATGAGCAGTTCTTC.

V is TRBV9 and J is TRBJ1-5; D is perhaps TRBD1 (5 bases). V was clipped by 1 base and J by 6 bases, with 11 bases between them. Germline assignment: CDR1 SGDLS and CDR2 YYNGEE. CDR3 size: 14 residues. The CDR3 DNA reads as TGTGCCAGCAGCGTAAACAGGCTAGGTCAGCCCCAGCATTTT. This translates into CASSVNRLGQPQHF.

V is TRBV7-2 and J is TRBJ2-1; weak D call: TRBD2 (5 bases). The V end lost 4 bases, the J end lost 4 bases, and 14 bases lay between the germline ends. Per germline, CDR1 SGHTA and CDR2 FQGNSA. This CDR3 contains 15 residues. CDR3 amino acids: CASSSEAGTYNEQFF. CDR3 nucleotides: TGTGCCAGCAGCTCGGAGGCTGGTACGTACAATGAGCAGTTCTTC.

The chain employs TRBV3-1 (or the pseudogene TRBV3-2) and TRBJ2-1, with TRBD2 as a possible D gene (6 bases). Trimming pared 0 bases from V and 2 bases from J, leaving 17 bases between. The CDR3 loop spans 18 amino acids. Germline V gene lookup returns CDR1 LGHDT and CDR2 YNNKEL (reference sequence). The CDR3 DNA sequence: TGTGCCAGCAGCCAAGAAATAGTCGCGGGGTTCACCTACAATGAGCAGTTCTTC. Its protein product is CASSQEIVAGFTYNEQFF.

CDR3 region: CARRPLAGGEQYF. CDR3 nucleotide sequence: TGTGCCCGACGCCCACTAGCGGGAGGTGAGCAGTACTTC. This chain uses TRBV30 with TRBJ2-7; 12 nucleotides align to TRBD2. From germline, CDR1 is GTSNPN and CDR2 SVGIG (reference sequence). This CDR3 has 13 amino acids. After removal of 8 bases from V and 7 bases from J, the junction contained 9 bases not matched to a gene. Full variable domain (rest looked up from reference TRBV30 and TRBJ2-7): SQTIHQWPATLVQPVGSPLSLECTVEGTSNPNLYWYRQAAGRGLQLLFYSVGIGQISSEVPQNLSASRPQDRQFILSSKKLLLSDSGFYLCARRPLAGGEQYFGPGTRLTVT.

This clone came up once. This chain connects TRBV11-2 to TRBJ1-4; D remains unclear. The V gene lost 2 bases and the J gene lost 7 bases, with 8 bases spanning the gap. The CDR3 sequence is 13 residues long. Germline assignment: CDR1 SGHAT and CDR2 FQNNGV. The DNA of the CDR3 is TGTGCCAGCAGCTTATCCGGGTTTGAAAAACTGTTTTTT. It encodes CASSLSGFEKLFF.

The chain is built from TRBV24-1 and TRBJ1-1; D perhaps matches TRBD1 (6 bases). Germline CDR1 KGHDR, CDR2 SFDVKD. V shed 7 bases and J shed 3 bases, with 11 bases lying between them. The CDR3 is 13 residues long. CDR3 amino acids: CATRRTDYTEAFF. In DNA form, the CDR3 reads TGTGCCACCAGACGGACAGATTACACTGAAGCTTTCTTT.

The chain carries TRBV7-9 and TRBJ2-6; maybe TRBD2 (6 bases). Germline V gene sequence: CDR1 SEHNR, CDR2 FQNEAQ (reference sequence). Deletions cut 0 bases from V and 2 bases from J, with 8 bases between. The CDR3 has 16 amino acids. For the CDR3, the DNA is TGTGCCAGCAGCTTAGCGTCGGGGGCTGGGGCCAACGTCCTGACTTTC. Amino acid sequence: CASSLASGAGANVLTF.